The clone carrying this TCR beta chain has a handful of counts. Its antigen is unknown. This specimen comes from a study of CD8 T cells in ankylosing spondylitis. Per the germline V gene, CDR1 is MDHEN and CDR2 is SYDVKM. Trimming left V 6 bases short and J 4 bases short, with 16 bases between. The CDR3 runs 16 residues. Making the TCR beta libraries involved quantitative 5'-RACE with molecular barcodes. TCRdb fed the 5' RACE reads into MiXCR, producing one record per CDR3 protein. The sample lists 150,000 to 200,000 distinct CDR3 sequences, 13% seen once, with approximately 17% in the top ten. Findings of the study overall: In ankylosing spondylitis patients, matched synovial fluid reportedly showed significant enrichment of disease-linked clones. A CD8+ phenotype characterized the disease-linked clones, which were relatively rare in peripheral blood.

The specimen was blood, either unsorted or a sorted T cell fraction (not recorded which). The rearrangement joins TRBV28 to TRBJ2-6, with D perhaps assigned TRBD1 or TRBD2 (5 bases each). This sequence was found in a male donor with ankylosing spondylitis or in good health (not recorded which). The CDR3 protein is CASSVGTLSGANVLTF. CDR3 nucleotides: TGTGCCAGCAGCGTCGGGACCCTATCCGGGGCCAACGTCCTGACTTTC.